This T cell receptor (beta chain) was observed in a study of post-analysis software for immune sequencing data. Broader study findings: Patients with multiple sclerosis recorded significantly lower normalized Chao1 diversity than controls, the study found. Among 5 or 6 TRBV segments more frequent in patients than controls were TRBV5-6, TRBV5-1 and TRBV20-1. Samples sharing a preparation batch grouped tightly together when assessed by F measure.

cDNA libraries of TCR beta carried unique molecular identifiers. Each sample of 1 to 10 million input T cells yielded roughly 500,000 cDNA molecules, so each molecule approximated one T cell. TCRdb used MiXCR to reprocess the PCR reads, holding one entry per CDR3 protein. The table lists about 570,000 distinct CDR3 sequences, around a third of them singletons. As concerns this clonotype: Its antigen is currently unknown.

Trimming stripped 0 bases from V and 6 bases from J, with 8 bases between. This CDR3 has 13 residues. Per the germline V gene, CDR1 is DFQATT and CDR2 is SNEGSKA (reference sequence). The receptor's source is a girl aged 2-17 years with multiple sclerosis. The chain carries TRBV20-1 and TRBJ1-4; D ambiguous. Sequences were obtained from blood. The chain's CDR3 is CSAREAFDEKLFF. The CDR3 nucleotides read TGCAGTGCTAGAGAGGCCTTTGATGAAAAACTGTTTTTT.